The rows below give T cell receptor beta chains drawn from one sample of a study of T-cell memory formation after mild COVID-19. TCRdb redid the calling of the 5' RACE reads with MiXCR, one entry per CDR3 protein. This sample carries some 410,000 distinct CDR3 sequences, more than 20% of them seen once, and the ten largest clones take under 15%. Sample: PBMCs or a T cell subset sorted from them (not recorded which). The receptors shown here come from an adult woman who had mild COVID-19 (a few samples of this study predate the infection). Cell type and time point are not known. Each CDR3 is given with its conserved first and last residue. D genes are given only for firm matches. Part of the rows lack a size; the others show once, few, many or a class for expanded clones.

d_call: -; clone_size: -; v_call: TRBV19; j_call: TRBJ2-2; cdr3_nt: TGTGCCAGTACGTTCGGGGTTAACACCGGGGAGCTGTTTTTT; cdr3_aa: CASTFGVNTGELFF
d_call: -; clone_size: once; v_call: TRBV6-5; j_call: TRBJ2-7; cdr3_nt: TGTGCCAGCAGTTACAGAAGGCCGACGAATCGAGAGCAGTACTTC; cdr3_aa: CASSYRRPTNREQYF
d_call: -; clone_size: few; v_call: TRBV29-1; j_call: TRBJ2-5; cdr3_nt: TGCAGCGTTCTGGGCGAGACCCAGTACTTC; cdr3_aa: CSVLGETQYF
d_call: -; clone_size: few; v_call: TRBV7-2; j_call: TRBJ2-5; cdr3_nt: TGTGCCAGCAGCCCGCCAGGAGCGGAGACCCAGTACTTC; cdr3_aa: CASSPPGAETQYF
d_call: TRBD2; clone_size: -; v_call: TRBV20-1; j_call: TRBJ2-7; cdr3_nt: TGCAGTGCTAGGTTGTCTAGCGGTGCCTACGAGCAGTACTTC; cdr3_aa: CSARLSSGAYEQYF
d_call: -; clone_size: -; v_call: TRBV5-4; j_call: TRBJ2-3; cdr3_nt: TGTGCCAGCAGCCCCCGAGGGGGTCAAGATACGCAGTATTTT; cdr3_aa: CASSPRGGQDTQYF
d_call: TRBD1; clone_size: many; v_call: TRBV6-2/TRBV6-3; j_call: TRBJ1-1; cdr3_nt: TGTGCCAGCAGCCGGACAGGGGACACTGAAGCTTTCTTT; cdr3_aa: CASSRTGDTEAFF
d_call: TRBD1; clone_size: few; v_call: TRBV24-1; j_call: TRBJ1-1; cdr3_nt: TGTGCCACCAGTGGCTCCCCCGGGACAGGGGGCACTGAAGCTTTCTTT; cdr3_aa: CATSGSPGTGGTEAFF
d_call: -; clone_size: few; v_call: TRBV7-2; j_call: TRBJ2-2; cdr3_nt: TGTGCCAGCAGCGTCAGGATGGCCGGGGAGCTGTTTTTT; cdr3_aa: CASSVRMAGELFF
d_call: -; clone_size: few; v_call: TRBV18; j_call: TRBJ2-7; cdr3_nt: TGTGCCAGCTCACCTATCGGGACCCCGGGCTACGAGCAGTACTTC; cdr3_aa: CASSPIGTPGYEQYF
d_call: -; clone_size: -; v_call: TRBV12-3/TRBV12-4; j_call: TRBJ1-1; cdr3_nt: TGTGCCAGCAGGAAGGCGGGTAACACTGAAGCTTTCTTT; cdr3_aa: CASRKAGNTEAFF
d_call: -; clone_size: -; v_call: TRBV24-1; j_call: TRBJ2-2; cdr3_nt: TGTGCCACCAGTGACCCAAAGAACACCGGGGAGCTGTTTTTT; cdr3_aa: CATSDPKNTGELFF
d_call: TRBD1; clone_size: -; v_call: TRBV7-3; j_call: TRBJ1-2; cdr3_nt: TGTGCCAGCAGCGGGACAGGGGGCGGCTATGGCTACACCTTC; cdr3_aa: CASSGTGGGYGYTF
d_call: -; clone_size: -; v_call: TRBV6-2/TRBV6-3; j_call: TRBJ2-2; cdr3_nt: TGTGCCAGCACTCAAAGGGCCACCGGGGAGCTGTTTTTT; cdr3_aa: CASTQRATGELFF
d_call: TRBD1; clone_size: -; v_call: TRBV4-3; j_call: TRBJ1-1; cdr3_nt: TGCGCCAGCAGCCAAGACAGCAGGGGGGACACTGAAGCTTTCTTT; cdr3_aa: CASSQDSRGDTEAFF
d_call: -; clone_size: -; v_call: TRBV7-9; j_call: TRBJ2-1; cdr3_nt: TGTGCCAGCAGCTTAGGTCGGGGGCACAATGAGCAGTTCTTC; cdr3_aa: CASSLGRGHNEQFF
d_call: -; clone_size: -; v_call: TRBV11-3; j_call: TRBJ2-7; cdr3_nt: TGTGCCAGCAGCCATGGGGCAGGGGCCCCCTACGAGCAGTACTTC; cdr3_aa: CASSHGAGAPYEQYF
d_call: TRBD1; clone_size: -; v_call: TRBV7-6; j_call: TRBJ2-1; cdr3_nt: TGTGCCAGCAGCCCGCGGACAGGGAAGGGGAACAATGAGCAGTTCTTC; cdr3_aa: CASSPRTGKGNNEQFF
d_call: -; clone_size: few; v_call: TRBV5-1; j_call: TRBJ2-7; cdr3_nt: TGCGCCAGCAGCTTGGCCATGCGGGGTCAAACCTACGAGCAGTACTTC; cdr3_aa: CASSLAMRGQTYEQYF
d_call: -; clone_size: -; v_call: TRBV6-1; j_call: TRBJ2-3; cdr3_nt: TGTGCCAGCAGTCCGGGACTTCACGGCACAGATACGCAGTATTTT; cdr3_aa: CASSPGLHGTDTQYF
d_call: TRBD1; clone_size: few; v_call: TRBV20-1; j_call: TRBJ2-5; cdr3_nt: TGCAGTGCTAGAGATTATACCGGGACAGGGCCCCCGCGGTACTTC; cdr3_aa: CSARDYTGTGPPRYF
d_call: -; clone_size: few; v_call: TRBV7-8; j_call: TRBJ1-5; cdr3_nt: TGTGCCAGCAGCTTGAGGAGCAATCAGCCCCAGCATTTT; cdr3_aa: CASSLRSNQPQHF
d_call: -; clone_size: few; v_call: TRBV12-3/TRBV12-4; j_call: TRBJ1-2; cdr3_nt: TGTGCCAGCAGTTCCCGCGGGGGTTATGGCTACACCTTC; cdr3_aa: CASSSRGGYGYTF
d_call: TRBD1; clone_size: many; v_call: TRBV7-9; j_call: TRBJ2-7; cdr3_nt: TGTGCCAGCAGCTCCCCTTGGACAGGGGGAGTCTACGAGCAGTACTTC; cdr3_aa: CASSSPWTGGVYEQYF
d_call: -; clone_size: -; v_call: TRBV12-3/TRBV12-4; j_call: TRBJ2-1; cdr3_nt: TGTGCCAGCAGTTTAGCGCTGGCACCCCCGTTCTTC; cdr3_aa: CASSLALAPPFF
d_call: -; clone_size: few; v_call: TRBV6-2/TRBV6-3; j_call: TRBJ2-1; cdr3_nt: TGTGCCAGCGCTCTTTGGGACCGGCCAAGACCTTACAATGAGCAGTTCTTC; cdr3_aa: CASALWDRPRPYNEQFF
d_call: TRBD2; clone_size: -; v_call: TRBV12-3/TRBV12-4; j_call: TRBJ2-5; cdr3_nt: TGTGCCAGCAGTCCTCTAGCGGGGAGGGGCCGCGAGACCCAGTACTTC; cdr3_aa: CASSPLAGRGRETQYF
d_call: -; clone_size: few; v_call: TRBV4-2; j_call: TRBJ2-5; cdr3_nt: TGTGCCAGCAGCCCCTTTTCCCGGGGGAACCAGTACTTC; cdr3_aa: CASSPFSRGNQYF
d_call: TRBD2; clone_size: many; v_call: TRBV18; j_call: TRBJ2-7; cdr3_nt: TGCGCCAGCAGCCCCGGTCTAGCGGGAGCCTACGAGCAGTACTTC; cdr3_aa: CASSPGLAGAYEQYF
d_call: -; clone_size: -; v_call: TRBV21-1; j_call: TRBJ2-1; cdr3_nt: TGTGCCAGCAGCTATGGGGGCCCTGCCTACAATGAGCAGTTCTTC; cdr3_aa: CASSYGGPAYNEQFF
d_call: TRBD1; clone_size: -; v_call: TRBV5-1; j_call: TRBJ2-2; cdr3_nt: TGCGCCAGCAGCCTGTTGACAGGGGACTTAGGGGAGCTGTTTTTT; cdr3_aa: CASSLLTGDLGELFF
d_call: -; clone_size: -; v_call: TRBV5-1; j_call: TRBJ2-7; cdr3_nt: TGCGCCAGCAGCTTCGGGGCAACGAACGACGAGCAGTACTTC; cdr3_aa: CASSFGATNDEQYF
d_call: -; clone_size: few; v_call: TRBV5-1; j_call: TRBJ1-2; cdr3_nt: TGCGCCAGCACGCCTAGCGCGGGGAACTATGGCTACACCTTC; cdr3_aa: CASTPSAGNYGYTF
d_call: TRBD2; clone_size: -; v_call: TRBV12-3/TRBV12-4; j_call: TRBJ2-2; cdr3_nt: TGTGCCAGCAGTTTAGAGGGACTAGCGGTGAACACCGGGGAGCTGTTTTTT; cdr3_aa: CASSLEGLAVNTGELFF
d_call: -; clone_size: few; v_call: TRBV29-1; j_call: TRBJ1-2; cdr3_nt: TGCAGCGTTGGAGGGCGCGACTATGGCTACACCTTC; cdr3_aa: CSVGGRDYGYTF
d_call: -; clone_size: -; v_call: TRBV11-2; j_call: TRBJ1-3; cdr3_nt: TGTGCCAGCACTAACCTAGCCGAAAACACCATATATTTT; cdr3_aa: CASTNLAENTIYF
d_call: -; clone_size: few; v_call: TRBV19; j_call: TRBJ2-1; cdr3_nt: TGTGCCAGTAGTAGAGGACTTACAGACTACAATGAGCAGTTCTTC; cdr3_aa: CASSRGLTDYNEQFF
d_call: -; clone_size: -; v_call: TRBV20-1; j_call: TRBJ1-5; cdr3_nt: TGCAGTGCTAGAGCCGCCAGGGCGGGAAGCAATCAGCCCCAGCATTTT; cdr3_aa: CSARAARAGSNQPQHF
d_call: -; clone_size: many; v_call: TRBV12-3/TRBV12-4; j_call: TRBJ2-1; cdr3_nt: TGTGCCAGCAGTCCCCGGGGCGGGTTGGGGAATGAGCAGTTCTTC; cdr3_aa: CASSPRGGLGNEQFF
d_call: -; clone_size: -; v_call: TRBV7-9; j_call: TRBJ2-7; cdr3_nt: TGTGCCAGCAGCTTATTCCGGGAAGGGTCCTACGAGCAGTACTTC; cdr3_aa: CASSLFREGSYEQYF
d_call: TRBD2; clone_size: few; v_call: TRBV12-3/TRBV12-4; j_call: TRBJ2-7; cdr3_nt: TGTGCCAGCACCCCGGTCAATTCGGGGGTAGCGGGGGCGTCCTCCTACGAGCAGTACTTC; cdr3_aa: CASTPVNSGVAGASSYEQYF
d_call: TRBD2; clone_size: -; v_call: TRBV7-3; j_call: TRBJ2-1; cdr3_nt: TGTGCCAGCAGCTTAGCACTAGCGGGGGGAGGTGAGCAGTTCTTC; cdr3_aa: CASSLALAGGGEQFF
d_call: TRBD1; clone_size: -; v_call: TRBV19; j_call: TRBJ1-3; cdr3_nt: TGTGCCAGTAGCGAAACCGGACAGGTCTCTGGAAACACCATATATTTT; cdr3_aa: CASSETGQVSGNTIYF
d_call: -; clone_size: -; v_call: TRBV10-3; j_call: TRBJ2-5; cdr3_nt: TGTGCCATCAGTGATAAGGAAGGGGCTTTCCCCGAAGAGACCCAGTACTTC; cdr3_aa: CAISDKEGAFPEETQYF
d_call: TRBD2; clone_size: -; v_call: TRBV4-1; j_call: TRBJ2-3; cdr3_nt: TGCGCCAGCAGCCAAGTTCACGGAGCGGGGGGAGGCACAGATACGCAGTATTTT; cdr3_aa: CASSQVHGAGGGTDTQYF
d_call: -; clone_size: few; v_call: TRBV5-1; j_call: TRBJ1-1; cdr3_nt: TGCGCCAGCAGGGACGGGCCGAACACTGAAGCTTTCTTT; cdr3_aa: CASRDGPNTEAFF
d_call: -; clone_size: many; v_call: TRBV9; j_call: TRBJ2-3; cdr3_nt: TGTGCCAGTACCCAAGGAGGCCCAGATACGCAGTATTTT; cdr3_aa: CASTQGGPDTQYF